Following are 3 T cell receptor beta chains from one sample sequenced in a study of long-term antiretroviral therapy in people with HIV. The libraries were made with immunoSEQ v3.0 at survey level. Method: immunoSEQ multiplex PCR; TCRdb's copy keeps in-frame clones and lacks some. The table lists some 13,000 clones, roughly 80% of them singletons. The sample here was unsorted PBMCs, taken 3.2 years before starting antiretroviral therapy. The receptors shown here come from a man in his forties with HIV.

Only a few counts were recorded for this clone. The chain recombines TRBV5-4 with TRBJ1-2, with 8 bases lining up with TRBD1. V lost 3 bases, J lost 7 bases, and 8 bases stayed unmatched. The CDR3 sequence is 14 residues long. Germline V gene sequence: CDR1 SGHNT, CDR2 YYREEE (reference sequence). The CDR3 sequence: CASSSWTGLSGYTF. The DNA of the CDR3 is TGTGCCAGCAGCTCCTGGACAGGGTTGAGTGGCTACACCTTC.

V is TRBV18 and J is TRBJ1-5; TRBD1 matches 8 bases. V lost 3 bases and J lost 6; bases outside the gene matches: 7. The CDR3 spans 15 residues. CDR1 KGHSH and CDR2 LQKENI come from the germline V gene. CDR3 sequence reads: CASSPAQGVGQPQHF. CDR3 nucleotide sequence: TGTGCCAGCTCACCCGCACAGGGGGTTGGTCAGCCCCAGCATTTT. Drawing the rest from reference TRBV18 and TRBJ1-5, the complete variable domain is NAGVMQNPRHLVRRRGQEARLRCSPMKGHSHVYWYRQLPEEGLKFMVYLQKENIIDESGMPKERFSAEFPKEGPSILRIQQVVRGDSAAYFCASSPAQGVGQPQHFGDGTRLSIL.

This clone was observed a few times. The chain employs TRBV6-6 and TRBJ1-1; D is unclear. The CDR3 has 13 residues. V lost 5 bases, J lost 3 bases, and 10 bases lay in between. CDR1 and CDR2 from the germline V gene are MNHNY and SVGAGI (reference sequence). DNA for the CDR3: TGTGCCAGCAGTGTCATGGAGGACACTGAAGCTTTCTTT. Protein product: CASSVMEDTEAFF.